Below are 8 T cell receptor beta chains sequenced from a single sample in a study of blood T cell repertoires in COVID-19. The protocol was immunoSEQ multiplex PCR, while the TCRdb copy is restricted to in-frame clones and leaves out a portion. The data show around 300,000 clones, with 88% seen just once and approximately 4% held by the top ten. The sample taken for sequencing was peripheral blood. The receptors derive from a woman aged 45-65 years with active or convalescent COVID-19.

This rearrangement joins TRBV6-2 or TRBV6-3 to TRBJ1-2, with a possible D match to TRBD1 (5 bases). The CDR3 consists of 13 residues. CDR1 and CDR2 from the germline V gene are MNHEY and SVGEGT. The V gene lost 5 bases and the J gene lost 8 bases, with 15 bases spanning the gap. The CDR3 nucleotides are TGTGCCAGCAGTAATCCTGGGACTTTCGGCTACACCTTC. Amino acids: CASSNPGTFGYTF.

The genes are TRBV5-1 and TRBJ2-7; D ambiguous. Germline lookup yields CDR1 SGHRS and CDR2 YFSETQ. Trimming removed 1 base at V and 0 bases at J, with 11 bases between. This CDR3 spans 15 amino acids. CDR3 sequence (DNA): TGCGCCAGCAGCTTGAAATTTTCCAGCTCCTACGAGCAGTACTTC. It specifies CASSLKFSSSYEQYF. Together with reference TRBV5-1 and TRBJ2-7, the CDR3 gives the full variable domain: KAGVTQTPRYLIKTRGQQVTLSCSPISGHRSVSWYQQTPGQGLQFLFEYFSETQRNKGNFPGRFSGRQFSNSRSEMNVSTLELGDSALYLCASSLKFSSSYEQYFGPGTRLTVT.

The V gene is TRBV6-5, the J gene TRBJ1-5; 7 bases fit TRBD1. After removal of 6 bases from V and 12 bases from J, the junction contained 5 bases not matched to a gene. This CDR3 contains 11 residues. The germline gives CDR1 MNHEY, CDR2 SVGAGI. CDR3 DNA: TGTGCCAGCAGCACAGGGGCCGACCAGCATTTT. Translating gives CASSTGADQHF.

The chain carries TRBV5-1 and TRBJ2-3; 12 bases map to TRBD2. Per germline, CDR1 SGHRS and CDR2 YFSETQ. Germline trimming cut 4 bases from V and 2 bases from J; bases unmatched to any gene: 5. The CDR3 contains 16 residues. The CDR3 DNA is TGCGCCAGCAGCCCTGGACTAGCGGGGATCACAGATACGCAGTATTTT. Translating gives CASSPGLAGITDTQYF. The full variable domain, completed using reference TRBV5-1 and TRBJ2-3, is KAGVTQTPRYLIKTRGQQVTLSCSPISGHRSVSWYQQTPGQGLQFLFEYFSETQRNKGNFPGRFSGRQFSNSRSEMNVSTLELGDSALYLCASSPGLAGITDTQYFGPGTRLTVL.

CDR3 sequence reads: CATSPRGVGQPQHF. CDR3 sequence (DNA): TGTGCCACCAGTCCCCGCGGGGTTGGTCAGCCCCAGCATTTT. J is TRBJ1-5 and V is TRBV24-1; D remains ambiguous. Germline values: CDR1 KGHDR, CDR2 SFDVKD. This CDR3 spans 14 amino acids. Trimming cost V 6 bases and J 6 bases, with 14 bases left between them.

The chain has TRBV5-8 and TRBJ2-1; 11 positions agree with TRBD2. J gave up 6 bases and V 1 base, and 12 bases lay outside the gene matches. The CDR3 is 18 residues long. CDR1 is SGHTS and CDR2 is YDEGEE in the germline V gene. CDR3 protein: CASSLFSGRALFTNEQFF. The DNA for the CDR3 is TGTGCCAGCAGCTTGTTTAGCGGGAGGGCCTTGTTCACCAATGAGCAGTTCTTC.

The chain employs TRBV5-4 and TRBJ1-2; D is possibly TRBD1 (6 bases). CDR3 length: 15 amino acids. Per the germline V gene, CDR1 is SGHNT and CDR2 is YYREEE (reference sequence). Trimming shortened V by 3 bases and J by 6 bases, and 18 bases separated the two germline ends. The CDR3 spells CASSSGQTPWHGYTF. In nucleotides, the CDR3 is TGTGCCAGCAGCTCAGGACAGACCCCGTGGCATGGCTACACCTTC.

The rearrangement uses TRBV6-1 and TRBJ2-7, with 12 bases matching TRBD1. With 4 bases clipped from V and 7 bases from J, the junction kept 11 bases outside the gene matches. CDR3 length equals 16 residues. Germline CDR1 is MNHNS and CDR2 is SASEGT. CDR3 residues: CASSATPGQGAGEQYF. The CDR3 nucleotides are TGTGCCAGCAGTGCTACCCCGGGACAGGGGGCTGGAGAGCAGTACTTC.